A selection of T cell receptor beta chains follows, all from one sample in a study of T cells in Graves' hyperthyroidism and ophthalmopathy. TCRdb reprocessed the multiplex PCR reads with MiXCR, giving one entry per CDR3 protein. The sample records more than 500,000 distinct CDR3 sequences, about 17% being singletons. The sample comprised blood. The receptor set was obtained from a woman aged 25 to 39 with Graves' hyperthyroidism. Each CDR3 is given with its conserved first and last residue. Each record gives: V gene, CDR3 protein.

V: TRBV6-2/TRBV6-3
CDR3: CASRRNRGFNEKLLF

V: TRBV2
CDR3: CASSPARGADEQFF

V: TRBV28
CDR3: CASSPGLAGAYRGDPYNEQFF

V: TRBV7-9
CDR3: CASSLSSRRLNEQFF

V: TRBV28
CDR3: CASVFSHSGRSVQFF

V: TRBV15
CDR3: CATSREQGASEAFF

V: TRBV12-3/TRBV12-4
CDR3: CASSIGQINQPQHF

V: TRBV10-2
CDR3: CATLDPAGVLPYQETQYF

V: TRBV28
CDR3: CASSFRLSFPGTEAFF

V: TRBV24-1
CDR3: CATSDRSGRGLYEQYF

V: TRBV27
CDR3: CASSWGSGYNEQFF

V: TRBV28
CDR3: CASSLGAGGGLAGVYEQYF

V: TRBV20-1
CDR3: CSDKEAVRLTDTQYF

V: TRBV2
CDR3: CASSNLAGNSYEQYF

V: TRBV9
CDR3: CASSGRLDEQFF

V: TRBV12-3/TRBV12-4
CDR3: CASSSVGGGPNTGELFF